The entry that follows covers one T cell receptor beta chain sequence. Antigen: not known. These data come from a study of a mutant IDH1 vaccine in newly diagnosed glioma. Looking at the study overall: Treated patients showed a male proportion of around 62%, a female proportion of 37.5%, and a mean age of roughly 40 years. The earlier regimen, radiotherapy, temozolomide, or both, was most often both. Broader study findings: Variations in leading peripheral T cell clonotypes appeared to have no connection with pseudoprogression.

Germline CDR1 is MGHRA and CDR2 is YSYEKL. The junction had 9 bases not matched to a gene; V was cut back by 1 base and J by 1 base. The CDR3 has 18 amino acids. Time point described: baseline, week 1 (first vaccination visit). Treatment denoted: pre-vaccination baseline after standard-of-care therapy. New astrocytomas of WHO grade 3 or 4 that were IDH1-mutant and ATRX-lost were found in the donors. Using immunoSEQ multiplex PCR, the repertoire was profiled, and TCRdb retains in-frame clones only, with some absent. The table lists around 63,000 clones, about 90% of them singletons, with over 2.5% in the top ten.

This clonotype originated in a man aged 50 to 60 with glioma. V usage is TRBV4-1 and J usage is TRBJ1-4, with 7 nucleotides matching TRBD1. The sample was PBMCs, taken from a glioma patient treated with radiotherapy, temozolomide or both. This CDR3 reads CASSQGPPGGVTNEKLFF. The CDR3 coding sequence is TGCGCCAGCAGCCAAGGGCCCCCAGGGGGGGTAACTAATGAAAAACTGTTTTTT.